This is a list of T cell receptor beta chains from one sample in a study of T cells in localized non-small cell lung cancer. Some clones are missing from TCRdb's copy, which holds only in-frame ones; the method was immunoSEQ multiplex PCR. The table includes under 35,000 clones, roughly 90% detected once. Specimen: peripheral blood mononuclear cells, collected before any cancer treatment. Receptors originate from a woman aged 40-69 years with stage III lung adenocarcinoma. Each CDR3 is given with its conserved first and last residue. Fields, in order: V gene, CDR3 length, CDR3 protein.

v_call: TRBV5-1
cdr3_length: 16
cdr3_aa: CASSLAGGFMNTEAFF

v_call: TRBV30
cdr3_length: 11
cdr3_aa: CAWSGFAEQYF

v_call: TRBV5-1
cdr3_length: 16
cdr3_aa: CASSQGTSASGTEAFF

v_call: TRBV4-2
cdr3_length: 15
cdr3_aa: CASSLVSGGQETQYF

v_call: TRBV9
cdr3_length: 14
cdr3_aa: CASSTPGGFYGYTF

v_call: TRBV19
cdr3_length: 14
cdr3_aa: CASSMRAGANVLTF

v_call: TRBV6-5
cdr3_length: 14
cdr3_aa: CASSYTKGNTEAFF

v_call: TRBV5-1
cdr3_length: 14
cdr3_aa: CASSLDTTNYGYTF

v_call: TRBV5-1
cdr3_length: 14
cdr3_aa: CASSLGQGDEKLFF

v_call: TRBV19
cdr3_length: 15
cdr3_aa: CASSIPWDSTYGYTF

v_call: TRBV7-8
cdr3_length: 17
cdr3_aa: CASSLVSGVRGTDTQYF

v_call: TRBV6-6
cdr3_length: 15
cdr3_aa: CASSYDRGDSNEQFF

v_call: TRBV19
cdr3_length: 15
cdr3_aa: CASSISAGETYEQYF

v_call: TRBV9
cdr3_length: 17
cdr3_aa: CASSLGTSGGAVETQYF

v_call: TRBV11-3
cdr3_length: 18
cdr3_aa: CASSAGTGIGSSTDTQYF

v_call: TRBV9
cdr3_length: 13
cdr3_aa: CASSVGWKQTQYF

v_call: TRBV7-8
cdr3_length: 17
cdr3_aa: CASSSGTSGRRTDTQYF

v_call: TRBV10-3
cdr3_length: 12
cdr3_aa: CATVAGTDTQYF

v_call: TRBV19
cdr3_length: 16
cdr3_aa: CASSTRTGKGVTEAFF

v_call: TRBV27
cdr3_length: 16
cdr3_aa: CASSLYPRQGVYGYTF

v_call: TRBV5-1
cdr3_length: 14
cdr3_aa: CASSATGTGSGYTF

v_call: TRBV18
cdr3_length: 14
cdr3_aa: CASAGQGAYNEQFF

v_call: TRBV30
cdr3_length: 15
cdr3_aa: CAWSEVQSSYNEQFF

v_call: TRBV29-1
cdr3_length: 14
cdr3_aa: CSVAYQPLNTEAFF

v_call: TRBV28
cdr3_length: 15
cdr3_aa: CASRSAGAGDNEQFF

v_call: TRBV7-8
cdr3_length: 14
cdr3_aa: CASSFRELGNEQFF

v_call: TRBV2
cdr3_length: 16
cdr3_aa: CASSEAIRSGANVLTF

v_call: TRBV5-5
cdr3_length: 14
cdr3_aa: CASSYRGQGQPQHF

v_call: TRBV2
cdr3_length: 15
cdr3_aa: CASSAGAARAGELFF

v_call: TRBV6-5
cdr3_length: 15
cdr3_aa: CASCGSMENTGELFF

v_call: TRBV4-3
cdr3_length: 16
cdr3_aa: CASSSGHLLNTGELFF

v_call: TRBV7-9
cdr3_length: 16
cdr3_aa: CASSPKSGVSTDTQYF

v_call: TRBV9
cdr3_length: 13
cdr3_aa: CASSLGGPGELFF

v_call: TRBV9
cdr3_length: 14
cdr3_aa: CASSVGGSGDTQYF

v_call: TRBV6-5
cdr3_length: 14
cdr3_aa: CASSYGRATDTQYF

v_call: TRBV28
cdr3_length: 15
cdr3_aa: CASSLWGEVSTEAFF

v_call: TRBV5-1
cdr3_length: 15
cdr3_aa: CASSSQSVNTDTQYF